Listed here are 24 T cell receptor beta chains from one sample, sequenced in a study of cytomegalovirus exposure and HLA in healthy donors. The table came from immunoSEQ multiplex PCR; TCRdb's copy has only in-frame clones and leaves some out. Here the sample spans about 140,000 clones, almost 90% being singletons. Sequencing used PBMCs. The source is a woman aged 18 to 35 in good health and CMV-seropositive.

This rearrangement joins TRBV7-2 to TRBJ2-1; weak D call: TRBD2 (7 bases). This CDR3 is 19 amino acids long. Per germline, CDR1 SGHTA and CDR2 FQGNSA. With 1 base removed from V and 4 bases from J, the gap between germline ends came to 23 bases. CDR3 in amino acids: CASSLEARRGREFYNEQFF. The CDR3 region has the DNA TGTGCCAGCAGCTTAGAGGCCCGGCGGGGGCGGGAATTTTACAATGAGCAGTTCTTC.

The chain employs TRBV28 and TRBJ1-2, with TRBD1 matching 7 bases. CDR3 size: 13 residues. In germline, CDR1 is MDHEN, CDR2 SYDVKM. The trim removed 6 bases at V and 5 bases at J, leaving 6 bases unmatched. The CDR3 coding sequence is TGTGCCAGCAGCCCCCAGGGGGGTTATGGCTACACCTTC. Translated, it gives CASSPQGGYGYTF.

This chain joins TRBV19 and TRBJ1-1; D may be TRBD1 (5 bases). Germline V gives CDR1 LNHDA, CDR2 SQIVND (reference sequence). The CDR3 loop spans 13 amino acids. The V and J ends lost 5 bases and 3 bases respectively, with 10 bases between them. CDR3 residues: CASSRQFDTEAFF. CDR3 DNA: TGTGCCAGTAGTCGACAGTTTGACACTGAAGCTTTCTTT.

J is TRBJ1-6 and V is TRBV6-1; the D is unclear. The ends were cut back, 7 bases at V and 9 bases at J, with 13 bases in the middle. Per germline, CDR1 MNHNS and CDR2 SASEGT. The length of the CDR3 is 13 residues. The CDR3 DNA is TGTGCCAGCACAACAATGGGAGTTTCACCCCTCCACTTT. It codes for CASTTMGVSPLHF.

Turning to this clone: A junction end diverges from the germline sequence, so it may reflect a read error. The gene calls are TRBV6-6 and TRBJ1-1; 9 positions agree with TRBD1. The CDR3 is 16 residues long. Looked up from germline, CDR1 is MNHNY and CDR2 is SVGAGI (reference sequence). CDR3 in amino acids: CAGSLTGGSSNTEAFF. As DNA, the CDR3 is TGTGCCGGCAGCCTGACAGGGGGATCGTCGAACACTGAAGCTTTCTTT.

The chain employs TRBV18 and TRBJ2-2, with 7 bases matching TRBD2. There are 15 residues in the CDR3. V lost 3 bases to trimming and J lost 5 bases; unmatched junction nucleotides: 6. Looked up from germline, CDR1 is KGHSH and CDR2 is LQKENI. Here the CDR3 DNA reads TGTGCCAGCTCACCCAGCGGGGTTACGACCGGGGAGCTGTTTTTT. It encodes CASSPSGVTTGELFF.

This chain connects TRBV7-9 to TRBJ2-5; D may be TRBD1 (6 bases). The V gene lost 0 bases and the J gene lost 2 bases, with 19 bases spanning the gap. The CDR3 runs 18 residues. Germline-derived CDR1 and CDR2 are SEHNR and FQNEAQ (reference sequence). The CDR3 here is CASSLAPVNRDLQETQYF. In nucleotides, the CDR3 is TGTGCCAGCAGCTTAGCGCCCGTAAACAGGGATTTACAAGAGACCCAGTACTTC.

This chain joins TRBV5-1 and TRBJ1-1, with TRBD1 as a possible D gene (5 bases). CDR3 length equals 16 residues. Germline V gene lookup returns CDR1 SGHRS and CDR2 YFSETQ. V shed 5 bases and J shed 2 bases, with 19 bases lying between them. The CDR3 DNA sequence: TGCGCCAGCAGTCTCACGCAGGGCGCGGGAAACACTGAAGCTTTCTTT. The encoded protein is CASSLTQGAGNTEAFF.

The sample holds a few counts of this clone. The rearrangement links TRBV2 to TRBJ1-5; D is possibly TRBD1 (6 bases). The V and J ends lost 8 bases and 5 bases respectively, with 13 bases between them. In germline, CDR1 is SNHLY, CDR2 FYNNEI. The CDR3 spans 13 residues. CDR3 coding DNA: TGTGCCAGCGTCCGGGACACGTATCAGCCCCAGCATTTT. Amino acids: CASVRDTYQPQHF.

This rearrangement joins TRBV5-1 to TRBJ2-5; D unresolved. Trimming took 6 bases from V and 3 from J, leaving 15 bases between them. The CDR3 sequence is 14 residues long. Looked up from germline, CDR1 is SGHRS and CDR2 is YFSETQ. This CDR3 is CASKTGSSKETQYF. For the CDR3, the DNA is TGCGCCAGCAAGACGGGTAGCAGTAAAGAGACCCAGTACTTC.

V and J are TRBV11-2 and TRBJ2-7; TRBD1 is a possible D gene (5 bases). Germline values: CDR1 SGHAT, CDR2 FQNNGV. Trimming removed 5 bases from V and 7 bases from J, with 12 bases in between. This CDR3 is 12 amino acids long. CDR3 residues: CASSGTAGEQYF. The DNA for the CDR3 is TGTGCCAGCAGCGGAACCGCAGGGGAGCAGTACTTC.

J is TRBJ2-3 and V is TRBV18; the D gene is possibly TRBD1 (8 bases). Germline V gene data show CDR1 as KGHSH and CDR2 as LQKENI. The V end lost 2 bases, the J end lost 3 bases, and 12 bases lay between the germline ends. The CDR3 is made up of 15 amino acids. The DNA of the CDR3 is TGTGCCAGCTCACCAAACAGGGGGGGAACAGATACGCAGTATTTT. It is translated as CASSPNRGGTDTQYF. The variable domain in full, completed from reference TRBV18 and TRBJ2-3, reads NAGVMQNPRHLVRRRGQEARLRCSPMKGHSHVYWYRQLPEEGLKFMVYLQKENIIDESGMPKERFSAEFPKEGPSILRIQQVVRGDSAAYFCASSPNRGGTDTQYFGPGTRLTVL.

The chain links TRBV12-5 to TRBJ1-2, with D perhaps matching TRBD1 (5 bases). V was cut by 1 base and J by 7 bases, with 13 bases left in between. The CDR3 spans 14 residues. Germline-derived CDR1 and CDR2 are LGHNT and FRNRAP. CDR3 sequence: CASGLAISGGGYTF. The DNA of the CDR3 is TGTGCTAGTGGTTTGGCAATCTCCGGGGGTGGCTACACCTTC. Based on the CDR3 plus reference TRBV12-5 and TRBJ1-2, the full variable domain is DARVTQTPRHKVTEMGQEVTMRCQPILGHNTVFWYRQTMMQGLELLAYFRNRAPLDDSGMPKDRFSAEMPDATLATLKIQPSEPRDSAVYFCASGLAISGGGYTFGSGTRLTVV.

This clone was observed a single time. V is TRBV7-9 and J is TRBJ1-3, with TRBD1 as a possible D gene (5 bases). The CDR3 is 16 residues long. From germline, CDR1 is SEHNR and CDR2 FQNEAQ (reference sequence). Trimming cost V 5 bases and J 0 bases, with 14 bases left between them. The CDR3 here is CASSPGADFSGNTIYF. CDR3 coding DNA: TGTGCCAGCAGCCCTGGGGCTGACTTCTCTGGAAACACCATATATTTT.

V is TRBV9 and J is TRBJ1-6; D is perhaps TRBD1 (5 bases). Between the trimmed V and J ends, which lost 0 bases and 5 bases, there was a span of 9 bases. This CDR3 spans 15 amino acids. Germline-derived CDR1 and CDR2 are SGDLS and YYNGEE. CDR3: CASSVDVRDNSPLHF. The CDR3 DNA sequence: TGTGCCAGCAGCGTAGATGTCAGGGATAATTCACCCCTCCACTTT.

This clone was counted once. This chain joins TRBV7-9 and TRBJ2-1; 10 bases are shared with TRBD2. The length of the CDR3 is 19 residues. The germline V gene has CDR1 SEHNR and CDR2 FQNEAQ (reference sequence). The V segment lost 1 base and the J segment 4 bases; nucleotides outside the gene matches: 13. CDR3 DNA sequence: TGTGCCAGCAGCTTAGTCCGTCCCCTAACTAGCGGGATATACAATGAGCAGTTCTTC. This encodes CASSLVRPLTSGIYNEQFF. The full variable domain, its missing parts supplied by reference TRBV7-9 and TRBJ2-1, is DTGVSQNPRHKITKRGQNVTFRCDPISEHNRLYWYRQTLGQGPEFLTYFQNEAQLEKSRLLSDRFSAERPKGSFSTLEIQRTEQGDSAMYLCASSLVRPLTSGIYNEQFFGPGTRLTVL.

The V and J genes are TRBV28 and TRBJ1-4; perhaps TRBD1 as D (6 bases). Trimming stripped 6 bases from V and 8 bases from J, with 10 bases between. The CDR3 has 12 amino acids. The V gene's germline CDR1 is MDHEN and CDR2 SYDVKM. The CDR3, as DNA: TGTGCCAGCAGACAGGGACCCGAAAAACTGTTTTTT. Its protein product is CASRQGPEKLFF.

This chain joins TRBV19 and TRBJ1-6; D might be TRBD1 (5 bases). The germline V and J ends were trimmed by 6 bases and 0 bases, with 12 bases remaining between them. The CDR3 sequence is 16 residues long. Germline values: CDR1 LNHDA, CDR2 SQIVND (reference sequence). The CDR3 loop is CASRGEASSYNSPLHF. The CDR3 DNA reads TGTGCCAGTAGGGGGGAGGCAAGCTCCTATAATTCACCCCTCCACTTT. Variable domain in full (rest from reference TRBV19 and TRBJ1-6): DGGITQSPKYLFRKEGQNVTLSCEQNLNHDAMYWYRQDPGQGLRLIYYSQIVNDFQKGDIAEGYSVSREKKESFPLTVTSAQKNPTAFYLCASRGEASSYNSPLHFGNGTRLTVT.

This rearrangement joins TRBV20-1 to TRBJ2-7, with D hard to call. Germline CDR1 DFQATT, CDR2 SNEGSKA (reference sequence). This CDR3 spans 11 amino acids. With 6 bases removed from V and 3 bases from J, the gap between germline ends came to 9 bases. The CDR3 loop is CSALDGYEQYF. The CDR3, as DNA: TGCAGTGCCCTAGACGGCTACGAGCAGTACTTC.

The chain combines TRBV4-2 with TRBJ2-3; D is possibly TRBD2 (5 bases). Trimming removed 0 bases at V and 6 bases at J, with 7 bases between. This CDR3 is 13 amino acids long. CDR1 and CDR2 (germline): LGHNA, YNFKEQ. CDR3: CASSQDRDDTQYF. Here the CDR3 DNA reads TGTGCCAGCAGCCAAGATCGGGATGATACGCAGTATTTT.

DNA of the CDR3: TGTGCCAGCAGTTACTCCAAAACTAGTAATTCACCCCTCCACTTT. This translates into CASSYSKTSNSPLHF. The V call is TRBV6-5, the J call TRBJ1-6; no clear D gene. There are 15 residues in the CDR3. Per germline, CDR1 MNHEY and CDR2 SVGAGI. Between the trimmed V and J ends, which lost 0 bases and 6 bases, there was a span of 9 bases.

This chain connects TRBV5-1 to TRBJ2-4, with TRBD2 identical over 7 bases. From germline, CDR1 is SGHRS and CDR2 YFSETQ. The CDR3 is 15 amino acids. With V trimmed by 0 bases and J by 5 bases, 5 bases remained unmatched. The CDR3 DNA follows: TGCGCCAGCAGCTTGGTTCCTAGCGGACAAAACATTCAGTACTTC. Its protein product is CASSLVPSGQNIQYF.

V gene TRBV13 combines with J gene TRBJ2-2; 7 bases fit TRBD1. V was clipped by 4 bases and J by 5 bases; unmatched bases: 4. The CDR3 length is 14 residues. Per germline, CDR1 PRHDT and CDR2 FYEKMQ (reference sequence). CDR3 DNA sequence: TGTGCCAGCAGCTGGACAGGTGGAACCGGGGAGCTGTTTTTT. Translated, it gives CASSWTGGTGELFF. The full variable domain, completed using reference TRBV13 and TRBJ2-2, is AAGVIQSPRHLIKEKRETATLKCYPIPRHDTVYWYQQGPGQDPQFLISFYEKMQSDKGSIPDRFSAQQFSDYHSELNMSSLELGDSALYFCASSWTGGTGELFFGEGSRLTVL.

The chain has TRBV7-3 and TRBJ2-1, with 9 bases aligning to TRBD2. The length of the CDR3 is 15 residues. Germline V CDR1 and CDR2: SGHTA, FQGTGA. J gave up 9 bases and V 5 bases, and 11 bases lay outside the gene matches. The CDR3 DNA reads as TGTGCCAGCAGCCCGACGGGCGGGGGGGCACGTGAGCAGTTCTTC. Its translation is CASSPTGGGAREQFF.